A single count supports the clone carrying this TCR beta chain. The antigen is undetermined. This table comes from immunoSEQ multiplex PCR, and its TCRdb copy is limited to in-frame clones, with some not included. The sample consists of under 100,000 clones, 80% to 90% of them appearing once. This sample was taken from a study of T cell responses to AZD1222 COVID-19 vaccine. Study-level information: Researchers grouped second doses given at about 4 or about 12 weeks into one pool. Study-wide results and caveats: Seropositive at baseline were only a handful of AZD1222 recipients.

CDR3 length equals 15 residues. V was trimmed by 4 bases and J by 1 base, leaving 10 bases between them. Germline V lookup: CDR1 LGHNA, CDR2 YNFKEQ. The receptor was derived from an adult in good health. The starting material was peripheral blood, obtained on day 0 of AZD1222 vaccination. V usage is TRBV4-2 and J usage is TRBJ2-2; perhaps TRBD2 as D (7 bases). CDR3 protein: CASSRAGQNTGELFF. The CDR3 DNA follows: TGTGCCAGCAGCCGAGCGGGACAGAACACCGGGGAGCTGTTTTTT.